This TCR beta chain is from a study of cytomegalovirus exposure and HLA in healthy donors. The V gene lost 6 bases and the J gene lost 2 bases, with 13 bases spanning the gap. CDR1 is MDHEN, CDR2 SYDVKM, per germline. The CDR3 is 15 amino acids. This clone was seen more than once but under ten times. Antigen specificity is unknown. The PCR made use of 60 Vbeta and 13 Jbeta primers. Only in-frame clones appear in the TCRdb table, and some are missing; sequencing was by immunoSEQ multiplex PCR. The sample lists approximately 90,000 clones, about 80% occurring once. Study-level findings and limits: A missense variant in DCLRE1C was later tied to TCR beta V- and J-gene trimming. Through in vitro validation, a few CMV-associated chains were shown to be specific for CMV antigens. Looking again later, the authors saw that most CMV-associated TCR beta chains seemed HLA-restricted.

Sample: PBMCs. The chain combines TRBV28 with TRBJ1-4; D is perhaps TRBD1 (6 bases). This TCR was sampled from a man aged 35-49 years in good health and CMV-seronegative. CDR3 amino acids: CASRSQGTTNEKLFF. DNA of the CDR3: TGTGCCAGCAGATCACAGGGAACGACTAATGAAAAACTGTTTTTT.